Presented here are 29 T cell receptor beta chains from one specimen sequenced in a study of CD8 T cells in Susac syndrome. Random hexamers were used to reverse transcribe the RNA input (about 0.5 to 1 ug). Using its own MiXCR run on the immunoSEQ multiplex PCR reads, TCRdb lists one record per CDR3 protein. The sample consists of approximately 190,000 distinct CDR3 sequences, 85% to 95% of them appearing once. The sequencing sample was made of CD8+ T cells from PBMCs. These receptors all come from a human donor with Susac syndrome.

The chain is built from TRBV10-3 and TRBJ2-7; D is possibly TRBD1 or TRBD2 (5 bases each). Germline V CDR1 and CDR2: ENHRY, SYGVKD. Trimming cost V 7 bases and J 2 bases, with 18 bases left between them. The CDR3 length is 15 residues. CDR3 residues: CAITAGTDSTYEQYF. The CDR3 nucleotides are TGTGCCATCACCGCCGGGACGGACTCAACCTACGAGCAGTACTTC.

The V gene is TRBV9, the J gene TRBJ2-2; D is undetermined. V shed 2 bases and J shed 4 bases, with 6 bases lying between them. Germline CDR1 SGDLS, CDR2 YYNGEE. The CDR3 loop spans 13 amino acids. CDR3 DNA sequence: TGTGCCAGCAGCGTCGACGGCACCGGGGAGCTGTTTTTT. Amino acids: CASSVDGTGELFF.

The chain combines TRBV15 with TRBJ2-3; tentative D call: TRBD2 (6 bases). The CDR3 sequence is 14 residues long. Germline assignment: CDR1 LNHNV and CDR2 YYDKDF (reference sequence). Trimming removed 6 bases at V and 0 bases at J, with 10 bases between. CDR3 sequence (DNA): TGTGCCACCAGGGAAGCGGGTAGCACAGATACGCAGTATTTT. Amino acids: CATREAGSTDTQYF.

The chain joins TRBV12-3 or TRBV12-4 to TRBJ1-2, with 7 bases fitting TRBD1. The J segment lost 8 bases and the V segment lost 5 bases, leaving 14 bases of the junction unmatched. The CDR3 totals 15 residues. For the CDR3, the DNA is TGTGCCAGCAGTCCTCCGGGAACAGGGGCTAGGGGCTACACCTTC. It encodes CASSPPGTGARGYTF.

The CDR3 here is CATSRQEWNTEAFF. CDR3 sequence (DNA): TGTGCCACCAGCAGACAGGAGTGGAACACTGAAGCTTTCTTT. The chain recombines TRBV15 with TRBJ1-1; D is unclear. Germline V gene data show CDR1 as LNHNV and CDR2 as YYDKDF (reference sequence). The CDR3 extends over 14 amino acids. The V gene lost 2 bases and the J gene lost 1 base, with 8 bases spanning the gap.

The chain recombines TRBV12-3 or TRBV12-4 with TRBJ2-3; D might be TRBD1 (7 bases). Trimming shortened V by 6 bases and J by 10 bases, and 14 bases separated the two germline ends. The CDR3 sequence is 12 residues long. The CDR3 bases are TGTGCCAGCAGGCAAGGAGGGGGCCCGCAGTATTTT. This codes for CASRQGGGPQYF.

The chain employs TRBV6-5 and TRBJ1-3; D gene ambiguous. V was clipped by 6 bases and J by 1 base, with 10 bases between them. The germline V gene has CDR1 MNHEY and CDR2 SVGAGI. This CDR3 contains 14 residues. The CDR3 DNA reads TGTGCCAGCAGGGAGGGAGGGTCTGGAAACACCATATATTTT. It codes for CASREGGSGNTIYF.

This chain links TRBV29-1 with TRBJ1-5, with 10 bases matching TRBD1. V lost 6 bases and J lost 6; bases outside the gene matches: 8. Looked up from germline, CDR1 is SQVTM and CDR2 is ANQGSEA. The CDR3 sequence is 14 residues long. CDR3 sequence reads: CSVGTGEGSQPQHF. The CDR3 region has the DNA TGCAGCGTCGGGACAGGGGAGGGTAGTCAGCCCCAGCATTTT.

This chain joins TRBV2 and TRBJ2-7, with TRBD1 as a possible D gene (5 bases). CDR1 SNHLY and CDR2 FYNNEI come from the germline V gene. The CDR3 runs to 16 residues. Trimming took 5 bases from V and 4 from J, leaving 21 bases between them. In DNA, the CDR3 is TGTGCCAGCAGTCAGACCTTGACAGCTACCGTATACGAGCAGTACTTC. Translated, it gives CASSQTLTATVYEQYF.

In its sample, this clonotype was seen once. The chain employs TRBV9 and TRBJ2-1; TRBD2 agrees at 8 bases. Unmatched junction bases numbered 12, after V lost 3 bases and J lost 7 bases. The length of the CDR3 is 16 residues. Per germline, CDR1 SGDLS and CDR2 YYNGEE. CDR3 sequence (DNA): TGTGCCAGCAGCGATACCGGGACTAGGATGGGAAATGAGCAGTTCTTC. Encoded protein: CASSDTGTRMGNEQFF.

The chain has TRBV27 and TRBJ2-5; D gene unclear. The CDR3 totals 12 residues. CDR1 MNHEY and CDR2 SMNVEV come from the germline V gene (reference sequence). V lost 6 bases and J 3 bases, leaving 8 bases between the germline ends. The CDR3 region is CASRGIKETQYF. Written as DNA, the CDR3 is TGTGCCAGCAGGGGAATCAAAGAGACCCAGTACTTC.

This chain links TRBV28 with TRBJ1-1; possibly TRBD1 for D (5 bases). The germline V gene has CDR1 MDHEN and CDR2 SYDVKM. V lost 7 bases and J 4 bases, leaving 19 bases between the germline ends. CDR3 length equals 15 residues. CDR3 residues: CASTKWGEWGTEAFF. The CDR3 coding sequence is TGTGCCAGCACCAAATGGGGGGAGTGGGGCACTGAAGCTTTCTTT.

This chain uses TRBV13 with TRBJ1-1; D is possibly TRBD1 (6 bases). Trimming pared 8 bases from V and 10 bases from J, leaving 26 bases between. The length of the CDR3 is 15 residues. The V gene's germline CDR1 is PRHDT and CDR2 FYEKMQ (reference sequence). CDR3 nucleotide sequence: TGTGCCAGCCGAATACTACAGGGCGTTTGGGAAGGAGCTTTCTTT. Translation: CASRILQGVWEGAFF. The entire variable domain, with the rest obtained from reference TRBV13 and TRBJ1-1, is as follows: AAGVIQSPRHLIKEKRETATLKCYPIPRHDTVYWYQQGPGQDPQFLISFYEKMQSDKGSIPDRFSAQQFSDYHSELNMSSLELGDSALYFCASRILQGVWEGAFFGQGTRLTVV.

This chain links TRBV7-9 with TRBJ2-6, with D tentatively TRBD1 (5 bases). Per germline, CDR1 SEHNR and CDR2 FQNEAQ (reference sequence). This CDR3 has 16 residues. V shed 5 bases and J shed 2 bases, with 13 bases lying between them. CDR3 sequence reads: CASSPDSGPGANVLTF. As DNA, the CDR3 is TGTGCCAGCAGCCCAGACAGTGGCCCTGGGGCCAACGTCCTGACTTTC.

The chain uses TRBV28 and TRBJ2-5; TRBD1 matches at 9 bases. This CDR3 is 15 amino acids long. J lost 5 bases, V lost 8 bases, and 12 bases had no gene match. Germline CDR1 and CDR2: MDHEN and SYDVKM. The CDR3 bases are TGTGCCAGCCGCTGGACAGGGGCCGCGGGGGAGACCCAGTACTTC. As protein: CASRWTGAAGETQYF. Drawing the rest from reference TRBV28 and TRBJ2-5, the complete variable domain is DVKVTQSSRYLVKRTGEKVFLECVQDMDHENMFWYRQDPGLGLRLIYFSYDVKMKEKGDIPEGYSVSREKKERFSLILESASTNQTSMYLCASRWTGAAGETQYFGPGTRLLVL.

The chain couples TRBV20-1 to TRBJ2-4; D is ambiguous. Germline loops: CDR1 DFQATT, CDR2 SNEGSKA (reference sequence). The CDR3 extends over 15 amino acids. The germline V and J ends were trimmed by 0 bases and 0 bases, with 9 bases remaining between them. DNA of the CDR3: TGCAGTGCTAGAGATCAACTGAAAGCCAAAAACATTCAGTACTTC. Translating it yields CSARDQLKAKNIQYF.

This chain joins TRBV7-9 and TRBJ1-1, with 8 bases fitting TRBD1. The ends lost 7 bases at V and 6 bases at J; junction bases unmatched: 16. The germline CDR1 and CDR2 sequences are SEHNR and FQNEAQ (reference sequence). This CDR3 comprises 16 residues. CDR3 amino acids: CASISKMGQDFPEAFF. CDR3 nucleotides: TGTGCCAGCATTTCTAAAATGGGACAGGATTTCCCTGAAGCTTTCTTT.

The CDR3 DNA reads as TGTGCCAGCAGTGTTAATAGCGGCTCCTACGAGCAGTACTTC. This codes for CASSVNSGSYEQYF. V gene TRBV6-4 combines with J gene TRBJ2-7; possibly TRBD2 for D (6 bases). CDR3 length: 14 residues. Germline V lookup: CDR1 MRHNA, CDR2 SNTAGT. V was trimmed by 4 bases and J by 0 bases, leaving 10 bases between them.

The chain carries TRBV4-1 and TRBJ2-2; 10 bases are a match to TRBD1. The CDR3 sequence is 16 residues long. The germline V gene has CDR1 MGHRA and CDR2 YSYEKL. The junction had 6 bases not matched to a gene; V was cut back by 2 bases and J by 6 bases. The CDR3 DNA reads TGCGCCAGCAGCCAATCCGGGACAGGGGTGCCCGGGGAGCTGTTTTTT. It is translated as CASSQSGTGVPGELFF.

This chain links TRBV24-1 with TRBJ2-1, with 7 bases identical to TRBD1. Trimming removed 4 bases from V and 10 bases from J; junction bases left unmatched: 3. From germline, CDR1 is KGHDR and CDR2 SFDVKD. This CDR3 region has 12 residues. This CDR3 is CATSETGVEQFF. The CDR3 DNA reads as TGTGCCACCAGTGAAACAGGGGTAGAGCAGTTCTTC.

The CDR3 protein is CSGADREDTEAFF. As DNA, the CDR3 is TGCAGTGGTGCGGACAGGGAAGATACTGAAGCTTTCTTT. V usage is TRBV20-1 and J usage is TRBJ1-1; 8 nucleotides line up with TRBD1. The CDR3 spans 13 residues. Trimming at V came to 7 bases and at J to 5 bases, leaving 9 bases not matched to a gene. CDR1 and CDR2 (germline): DFQATT, SNEGSKA (reference sequence).

The V call is TRBV30, the J call TRBJ1-1; tentatively, D is TRBD1 (5 bases). V lost 3 bases and J lost 5, with 16 bases in between. CDR3 size: 14 residues. The germline gives CDR1 GTSNPN, CDR2 SVGIG (reference sequence). The CDR3 spells CAWRANQGRTEAFF. In DNA form, the CDR3 reads TGTGCCTGGAGAGCAAATCAGGGAAGGACTGAAGCTTTCTTT. Together with reference TRBV30 and TRBJ1-1, the CDR3 gives the full variable domain: SQTIHQWPATLVQPVGSPLSLECTVEGTSNPNLYWYRQAAGRGLQLLFYSVGIGQISSEVPQNLSASRPQDRQFILSSKKLLLSDSGFYLCAWRANQGRTEAFFGQGTRLTVV.

The chain combines TRBV7-9 with TRBJ1-1; D not certain. This CDR3 contains 13 residues. Per the germline V gene, CDR1 is SEHNR and CDR2 is FQNEAQ (reference sequence). The germline V and J ends were trimmed by 7 bases and 1 base, with 10 bases remaining between them. CDR3 residues: CASNAPGNTEAFF. CDR3 bases: TGTGCCAGCAACGCCCCGGGGAACACTGAAGCTTTCTTT.

The chain has TRBV20-1 and TRBJ1-4; a weak D match, TRBD1 (5 bases). This CDR3 comprises 11 residues. Germline loops: CDR1 DFQATT, CDR2 SNEGSKA (reference sequence). V was pared by 5 bases and J by 14 bases, with 15 bases between. The DNA of the CDR3 is TGCAGTGCTGACCACTCCGGGACGCTGTTTTTT. It specifies CSADHSGTLFF.

This rearrangement joins TRBV3-1 to TRBJ2-7; 10 positions match TRBD1. The germline V gene has CDR1 LGHDT and CDR2 YNNKEL (reference sequence). With 3 bases clipped from V and 5 bases from J, the junction kept 7 bases outside the gene matches. The CDR3 runs to 15 residues. CDR3 bases: TGTGCCAGCAGCCAGGCGACAGGGGGCGGCCACGAGCAGTACTTC. Its protein product is CASSQATGGGHEQYF.

The V call is TRBV9, the J call TRBJ2-2; D is possibly TRBD1 (6 bases). Germline V gene sequence: CDR1 SGDLS, CDR2 YYNGEE. Trimming pared 3 bases from V and 0 bases from J, leaving 24 bases between. The CDR3 consists of 20 residues. CDR3 residues: CASSGPRGGQYYANTGELFF. In DNA form, the CDR3 reads TGTGCCAGCAGCGGTCCCAGGGGTGGTCAATATTATGCGAACACCGGGGAGCTGTTTTTT.

This clonotype appeared a single time. The chain couples TRBV6-5 to TRBJ2-1; TRBD2 agrees at 7 bases. V lost 2 bases, J lost 6 bases, and 7 bases stayed unmatched. The CDR3 totals 15 residues. Germline V lookup: CDR1 MNHEY, CDR2 SVGAGI. The CDR3 is CASSYESGALNEQFF. CDR3 DNA sequence: TGTGCCAGCAGTTACGAAAGCGGGGCACTCAATGAGCAGTTCTTC.

The V and J genes are TRBV20-1 and TRBJ2-3; 10 positions agree with TRBD1. Per germline, CDR1 DFQATT and CDR2 SNEGSKA (reference sequence). J gave up 3 bases and V 3 bases, and 6 bases lay outside the gene matches. The CDR3 runs 15 residues. For the CDR3, the DNA is TGCAGTGCTAGGGGGCCGGGACAGGGGACAGATACGCAGTATTTT. Translating gives CSARGPGQGTDTQYF.

The V and J genes are TRBV13 and TRBJ2-3, with 12 bases lining up with TRBD2. The CDR3 totals 18 residues. Trimming cost V 2 bases and J 0 bases; bases outside gene matches: 6. CDR1 and CDR2 (germline): PRHDT, FYEKMQ (reference sequence). Here the CDR3 reads CASSLMTSGSLSTDTQYF. CDR3 nucleotides: TGTGCCAGCAGCTTAATGACTAGCGGGAGTTTGAGCACAGATACGCAGTATTTT.